The 10 T cell receptor beta chains given below trace back to one sample, sequenced in a study of beta chain features in type 1 diabetes. Expressed TCRB transcripts were sequenced because the entire RNA isolate underwent reverse transcription. Some clones are missing from TCRdb's copy, which holds only in-frame ones; the method was immunoSEQ multiplex PCR. Of 200,000 to 250,000 clones in the sample, roughly 9.6% were seen once. The sample consisted of naive CD4+ T cells from blood. The receptors come from a woman in her late teens or twenties in good health.

CDR3 sequence reads: CATSRATGLSNQPQHF. CDR3 in DNA: TGTGCCACCAGCAGAGCGACGGGTCTTAGCAATCAGCCCCAGCATTTT. The V and J genes are TRBV15 and TRBJ1-5; D unclear. The CDR3 has 16 amino acids. Germline CDR1 LNHNV, CDR2 YYDKDF (reference sequence). The germline V and J ends were trimmed by 1 base and 0 bases, with 10 bases remaining between them.

A few counts support this clone. The genes are TRBV5-1 and TRBJ2-5; 9 bases map to TRBD1. J was trimmed by 5 bases and V by 0 bases; bases with no gene match: 5. Germline assignment: CDR1 SGHRS and CDR2 YFSETQ. CDR3 length equals 15 residues. CDR3: CASSLAGTGYETQYF. CDR3 DNA sequence: TGCGCCAGCAGCTTGGCCGGGACAGGGTACGAGACCCAGTACTTC.

This clone occurred a few times. The genes are TRBV6-1 and TRBJ2-3; 7 bases agree with TRBD2. Germline trimming cut 7 bases from V and 2 bases from J; bases unmatched to any gene: 3. Germline V CDR1 and CDR2: MNHNS, SASEGT. CDR3 length: 13 residues. CDR3 DNA: TGTGCCAGCACCGGACTAGACACAGATACGCAGTATTTT. This translates into CASTGLDTDTQYF.

This clone has just a few counts. The chain carries TRBV11-2 and TRBJ2-3; D is perhaps TRBD2 (6 bases). V lost 3 bases, J lost 6 bases, and 13 bases lay in between. In germline, CDR1 is SGHAT, CDR2 FQNNGV. The CDR3 covers 14 residues. CDR3 nucleotide sequence: TGTGCCAGCAGCTTGCGCGGGGACGGGGATACGCAGTATTTT. Translating it yields CASSLRGDGDTQYF.

This clone has a handful of counts. V gene TRBV10-3 combines with J gene TRBJ1-2, with 11 bases matching TRBD1. The CDR3 consists of 14 residues. Germline trimming cut 6 bases from V and 3 bases from J; bases unmatched to any gene: 3. Germline CDR1 is ENHRY and CDR2 is SYGVKD. The CDR3 DNA reads as TGTGCCATCAGCCGGGACAGGGGGGACTATGGCTACACCTTC. Its translation: CAISRDRGDYGYTF.

The chain combines TRBV14 with TRBJ1-2; 7 bases match TRBD1. CDR1 SGHDN and CDR2 FVKESK come from the germline V gene. J gave up 5 bases and V 2 bases, and 8 bases lay outside the gene matches. This CDR3 contains 15 residues. The chain's CDR3 is CASSQTRQGLYGYTF. CDR3 coding DNA: TGTGCCAGCAGCCAAACTAGACAGGGCCTATATGGCTACACCTTC. The full variable domain, in which reference TRBV14 and TRBJ1-2 provide the parts outside the CDR3, is EAGVTQFPSHSVIEKGQTVTLRCDPISGHDNLYWYRRVMGKEIKFLLHFVKESKQDESGMPNNRFLAERTGGTYSTLKVQPAELEDSGVYFCASSQTRQGLYGYTFGSGTRLTVV.

J is TRBJ2-4 and V is TRBV2; a weak D match, TRBD1 (6 bases). The ends were cut back, 5 bases at V and 0 bases at J, with 23 bases in the middle. The CDR3 spans 19 residues. The germline CDR1 and CDR2 sequences are SNHLY and FYNNEI. This CDR3 is CASSKSGETHRSAKNIQYF. The CDR3 coding sequence is TGTGCCAGCAGTAAGTCAGGGGAGACACACCGATCAGCCAAAAACATTCAGTACTTC. The complete variable domain, with remaining parts taken from reference TRBV2 and TRBJ2-4, reads EPEVTQTPSHQVTQMGQEVILRCVPISNHLYFYWYRQILGQKVEFLVSFYNNEISEKSEIFDDQFSVERPDGSNFTLKIRSTKLEDSAMYFCASSKSGETHRSAKNIQYFGAGTRLSVL.

The CDR3 DNA reads TGTGCCTGGAGTTTGTGGGGCCGACCGAACACTGAAGCTTTCTTT. Protein: CAWSLWGRPNTEAFF. The chain has TRBV30 and TRBJ1-1; D is perhaps TRBD1 (5 bases). V dropped 2 bases and J dropped 1 base, with 14 bases sitting between them. Germline CDR1 reads GTSNPN; CDR2 reads SVGIG (reference sequence). The CDR3 consists of 15 residues.

The chain is built from TRBV5-6 and TRBJ2-2, with TRBD1 identical over 8 bases. In germline, CDR1 is SGHDT, CDR2 YYEEEE. Unmatched junction bases numbered 9, after V lost 4 bases and J lost 7 bases. This CDR3 comprises 15 residues. CDR3 loop: CASSLPTGGVGELFF. The CDR3 DNA sequence: TGTGCCAGCAGCCTTCCAACAGGGGGTGTCGGGGAGCTGTTTTTT.

V gene TRBV6-6 combines with J gene TRBJ1-1; 10 bases line up with TRBD1. Germline values: CDR1 MNHNY, CDR2 SVGAGI (reference sequence). Trimming took 5 bases from V and 1 from J; bases not matched to a gene: 4. This CDR3 region has 15 residues. CDR3 DNA sequence: TGTGCCAGCAGTAAGGGACAGGGGAAGAACACTGAAGCTTTCTTT. As protein: CASSKGQGKNTEAFF.